A selection of T cell receptor beta chains follows, all from one sample in a study of blood T cell repertoires in COVID-19. Here immunoSEQ multiplex PCR was the method, and the copy in TCRdb shows in-frame clones only, minus some. The table shows roughly 160,000 clones, with 79% occurring only once. Specimen: peripheral blood. These receptors were taken from a woman between 55 and 75 years old with COVID-19, enrolled during active disease. CDR3s include the opening cysteine and the closing phenylalanine or tryptophan. Fields, in order: V gene, D gene, clone size, J gene, CDR3 protein, CDR3 DNA. The D gene is left open where the match is weak. Where a row states a size, it is once, few, many or the class of an expanded clone; other rows omit it.

V: TRBV7-9
D: NA
size: NA
J: TRBJ2-3
CDR3: CASSSVDTQYF
DNA: TGTGCCAGCAGCTCGGTGGATACGCAGTATTTT

V: TRBV5-1
D: TRBD1
size: once
J: TRBJ1-1
CDR3: CASSLEGDRRNTEAFF
DNA: TGCGCCAGCAGCTTGGAGGGGGACAGGAGGAACACTGAAGCTTTCTTT

V: TRBV11-1
D: TRBD1
size: NA
J: TRBJ1-1
CDR3: CASSTRQGSTEAFF
DNA: TGTGCCAGCAGTACTCGACAGGGGAGTACTGAAGCTTTCTTT

V: TRBV4-1
D: TRBD2
size: NA
J: TRBJ2-5
CDR3: CASSQAPASGAETQYF
DNA: TGCGCCAGCAGCCAAGCCCCCGCTAGCGGGGCCGAGACCCAGTACTTC

V: TRBV9
D: NA
size: few
J: TRBJ1-5
CDR3: CASSFSDSGYQPQHF
DNA: TGTGCCAGCAGCTTTAGCGACTCGGGGTATCAGCCCCAGCATTTT

V: TRBV5-6
D: NA
size: NA
J: TRBJ1-1
CDR3: CASSLAPGMNTEAFF
DNA: TGTGCCAGCAGCTTGGCTCCGGGGATGAACACTGAAGCTTTCTTT

V: TRBV7-9
D: NA
size: NA
J: TRBJ1-4
CDR3: CASSRQTSGFANEKLFF
DNA: TGTGCCAGCAGCCGCCAGACTAGTGGCTTTGCTAATGAAAAACTGTTTTTT

V: TRBV10-2
D: TRBD1
size: NA
J: TRBJ1-2
CDR3: CASRQGLDYGYTF
DNA: TGCGCCAGCAGACAGGGGCTGGACTATGGCTACACCTTC

V: TRBV2
D: NA
size: NA
J: TRBJ2-5
CDR3: CASSARANQETQYF
DNA: TGTGCCAGCAGTGCGCGGGCAAATCAAGAGACCCAGTACTTC

V: TRBV28
D: TRBD1
size: once
J: TRBJ1-4
CDR3: CASKFDRDLATNEKLFF
DNA: TGTGCCAGCAAATTTGACAGGGATCTTGCAACTAATGAAAAACTGTTTTTT

V: TRBV5-1
D: NA
size: NA
J: TRBJ2-7
CDR3: CASSSRTRNTNEQYF
DNA: TGCGCCAGCAGCTCCCGGACAAGAAACACGAACGAGCAGTACTTC

V: TRBV19
D: NA
size: few
J: TRBJ1-5
CDR3: CASSAARGAASQPQHF
DNA: TGTGCCAGTAGCGCTGCTCGGGGGGCAGCAAGCCAGCCCCAGCATTTT

V: TRBV14
D: NA
size: few
J: TRBJ1-1
CDR3: CASSRSRTEAFF
DNA: TGTGCCAGCAGTCGTTCTCGTACTGAAGCTTTCTTT

V: TRBV3-1/TRBV3-2
D: NA
size: NA
J: TRBJ1-6
CDR3: CASSQGQENSPLHF
DNA: TGTGCCAGCAGCCAAGGACAGGAAAATTCACCCCTCCACTTT

V: TRBV2
D: NA
size: NA
J: TRBJ2-3
CDR3: CASSEAGPGTDTQYF
DNA: TGTGCCAGCAGTGAGGCGGGGCCTGGCACAGATACGCAGTATTTT

V: TRBV5-8
D: NA
size: NA
J: TRBJ1-4
CDR3: CASSPEVEFATNEKLFF
DNA: TGTGCCAGCAGTCCAGAGGTGGAATTTGCAACTAATGAAAAACTGTTTTTT